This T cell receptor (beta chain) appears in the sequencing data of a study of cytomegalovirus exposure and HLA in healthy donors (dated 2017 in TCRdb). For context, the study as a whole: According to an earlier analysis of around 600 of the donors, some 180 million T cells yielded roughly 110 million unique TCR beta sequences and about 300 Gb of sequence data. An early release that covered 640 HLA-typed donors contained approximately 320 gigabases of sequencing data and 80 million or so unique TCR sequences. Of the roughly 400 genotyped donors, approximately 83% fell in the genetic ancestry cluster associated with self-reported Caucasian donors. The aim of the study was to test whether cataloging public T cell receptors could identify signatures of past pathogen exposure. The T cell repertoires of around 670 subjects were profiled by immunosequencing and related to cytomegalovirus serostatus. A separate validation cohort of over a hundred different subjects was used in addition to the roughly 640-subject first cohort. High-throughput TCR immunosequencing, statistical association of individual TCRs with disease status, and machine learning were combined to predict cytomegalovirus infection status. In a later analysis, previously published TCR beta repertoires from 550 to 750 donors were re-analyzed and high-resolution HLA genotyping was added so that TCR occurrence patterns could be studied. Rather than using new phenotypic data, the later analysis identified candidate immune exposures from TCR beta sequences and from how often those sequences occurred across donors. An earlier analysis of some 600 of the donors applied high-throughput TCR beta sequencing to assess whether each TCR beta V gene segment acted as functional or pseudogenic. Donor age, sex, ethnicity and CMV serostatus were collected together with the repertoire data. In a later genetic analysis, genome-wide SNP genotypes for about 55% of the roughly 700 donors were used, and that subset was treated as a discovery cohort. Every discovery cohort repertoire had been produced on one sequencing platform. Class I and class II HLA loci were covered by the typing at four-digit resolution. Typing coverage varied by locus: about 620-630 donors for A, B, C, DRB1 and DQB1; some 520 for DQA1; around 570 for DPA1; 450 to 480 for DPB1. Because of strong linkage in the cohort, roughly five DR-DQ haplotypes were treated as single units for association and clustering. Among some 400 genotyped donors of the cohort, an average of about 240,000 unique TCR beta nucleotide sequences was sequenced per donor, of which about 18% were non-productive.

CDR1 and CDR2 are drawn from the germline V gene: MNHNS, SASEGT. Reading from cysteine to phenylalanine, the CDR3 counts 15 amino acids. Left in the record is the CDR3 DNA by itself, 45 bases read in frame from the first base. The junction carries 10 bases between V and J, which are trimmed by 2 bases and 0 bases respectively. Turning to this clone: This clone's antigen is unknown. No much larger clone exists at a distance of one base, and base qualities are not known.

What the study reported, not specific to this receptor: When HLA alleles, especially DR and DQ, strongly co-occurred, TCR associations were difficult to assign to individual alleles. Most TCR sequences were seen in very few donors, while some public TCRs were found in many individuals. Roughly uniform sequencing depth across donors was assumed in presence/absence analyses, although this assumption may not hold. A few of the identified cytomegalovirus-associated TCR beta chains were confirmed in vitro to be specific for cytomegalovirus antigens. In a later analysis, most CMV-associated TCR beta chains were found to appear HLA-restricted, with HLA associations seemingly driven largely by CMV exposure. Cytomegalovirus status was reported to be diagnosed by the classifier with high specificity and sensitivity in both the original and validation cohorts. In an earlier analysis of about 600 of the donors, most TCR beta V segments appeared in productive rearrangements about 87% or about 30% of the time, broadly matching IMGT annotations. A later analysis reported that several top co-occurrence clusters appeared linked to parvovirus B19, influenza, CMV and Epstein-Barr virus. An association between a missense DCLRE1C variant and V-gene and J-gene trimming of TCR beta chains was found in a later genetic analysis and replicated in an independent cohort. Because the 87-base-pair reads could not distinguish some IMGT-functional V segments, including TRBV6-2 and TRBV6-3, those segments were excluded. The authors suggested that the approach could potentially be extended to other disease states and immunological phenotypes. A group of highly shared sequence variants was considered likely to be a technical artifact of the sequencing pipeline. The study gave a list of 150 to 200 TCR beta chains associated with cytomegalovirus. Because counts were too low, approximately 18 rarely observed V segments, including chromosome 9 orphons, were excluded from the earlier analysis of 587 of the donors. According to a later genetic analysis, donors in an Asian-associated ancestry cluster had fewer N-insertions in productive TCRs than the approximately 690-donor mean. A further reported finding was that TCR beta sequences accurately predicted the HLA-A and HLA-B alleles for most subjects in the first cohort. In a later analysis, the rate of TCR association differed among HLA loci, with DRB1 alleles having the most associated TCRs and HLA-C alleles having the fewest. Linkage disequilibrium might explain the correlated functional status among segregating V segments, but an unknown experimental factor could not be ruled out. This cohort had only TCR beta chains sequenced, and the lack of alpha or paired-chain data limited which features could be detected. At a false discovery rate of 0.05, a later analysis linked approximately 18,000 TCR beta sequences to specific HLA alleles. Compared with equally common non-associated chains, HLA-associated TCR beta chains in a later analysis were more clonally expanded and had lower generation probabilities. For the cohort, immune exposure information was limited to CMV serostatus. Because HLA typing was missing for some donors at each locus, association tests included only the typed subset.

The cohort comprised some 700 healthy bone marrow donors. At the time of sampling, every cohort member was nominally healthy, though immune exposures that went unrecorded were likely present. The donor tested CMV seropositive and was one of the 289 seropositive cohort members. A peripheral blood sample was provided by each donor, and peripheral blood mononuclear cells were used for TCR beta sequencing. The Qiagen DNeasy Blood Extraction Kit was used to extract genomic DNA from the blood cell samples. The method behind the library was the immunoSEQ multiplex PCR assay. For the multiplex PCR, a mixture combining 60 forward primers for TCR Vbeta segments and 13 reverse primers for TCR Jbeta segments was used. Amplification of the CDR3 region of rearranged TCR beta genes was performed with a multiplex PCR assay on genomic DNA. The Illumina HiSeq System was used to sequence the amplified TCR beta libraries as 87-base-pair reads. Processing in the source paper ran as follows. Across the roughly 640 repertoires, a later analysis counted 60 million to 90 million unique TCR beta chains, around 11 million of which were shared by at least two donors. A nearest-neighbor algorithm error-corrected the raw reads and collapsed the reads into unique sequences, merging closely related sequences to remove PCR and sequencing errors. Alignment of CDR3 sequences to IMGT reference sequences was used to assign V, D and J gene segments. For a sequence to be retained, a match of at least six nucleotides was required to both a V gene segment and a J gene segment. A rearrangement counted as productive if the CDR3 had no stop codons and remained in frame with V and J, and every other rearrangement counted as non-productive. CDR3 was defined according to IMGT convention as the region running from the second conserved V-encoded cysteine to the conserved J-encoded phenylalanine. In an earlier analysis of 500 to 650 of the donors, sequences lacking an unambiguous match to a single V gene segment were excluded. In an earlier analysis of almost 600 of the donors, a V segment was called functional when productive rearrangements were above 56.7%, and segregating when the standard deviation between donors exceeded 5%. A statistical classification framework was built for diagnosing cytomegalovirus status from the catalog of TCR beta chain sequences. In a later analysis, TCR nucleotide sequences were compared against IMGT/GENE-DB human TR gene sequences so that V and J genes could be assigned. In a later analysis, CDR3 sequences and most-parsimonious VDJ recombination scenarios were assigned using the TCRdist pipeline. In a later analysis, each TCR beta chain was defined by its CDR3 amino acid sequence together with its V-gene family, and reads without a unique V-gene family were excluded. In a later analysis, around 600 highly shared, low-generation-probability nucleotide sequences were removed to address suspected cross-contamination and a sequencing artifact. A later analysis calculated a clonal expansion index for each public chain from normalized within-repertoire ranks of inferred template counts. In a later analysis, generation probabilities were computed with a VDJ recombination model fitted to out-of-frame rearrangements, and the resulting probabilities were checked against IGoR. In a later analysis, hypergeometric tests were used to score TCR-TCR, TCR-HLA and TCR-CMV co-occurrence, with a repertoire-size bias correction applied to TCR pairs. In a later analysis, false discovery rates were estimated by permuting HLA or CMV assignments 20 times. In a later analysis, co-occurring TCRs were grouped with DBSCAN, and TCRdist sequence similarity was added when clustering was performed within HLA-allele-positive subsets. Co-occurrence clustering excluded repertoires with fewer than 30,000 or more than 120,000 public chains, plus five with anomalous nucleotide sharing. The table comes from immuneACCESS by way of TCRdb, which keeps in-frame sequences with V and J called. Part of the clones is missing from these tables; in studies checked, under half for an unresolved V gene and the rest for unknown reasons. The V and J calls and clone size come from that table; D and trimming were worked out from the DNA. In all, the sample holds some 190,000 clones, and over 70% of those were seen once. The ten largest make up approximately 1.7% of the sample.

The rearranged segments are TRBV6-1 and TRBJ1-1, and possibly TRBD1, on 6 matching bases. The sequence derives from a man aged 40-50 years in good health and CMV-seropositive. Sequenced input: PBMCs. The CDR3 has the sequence CASSEYRVMNTEAFF. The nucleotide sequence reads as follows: TGTGCCAGCAGTGAATACAGGGTAATGAACACTGAAGCTTTCTTT.